This T cell receptor (beta chain) emerged from a study of CD8+ T cells in alopecia areata. Study results and caveats: Having one nonresponder leaves uncertain how baseline CD8+ expansion relates to response.

This CDR3 has 11 residues. The germline V and J ends were trimmed by 2 bases and 7 bases, with 5 bases remaining between them. Germline CDR1 reads SGHRS; CDR2 reads YFSETQ. Isolated RNA was reverse transcribed into cDNA used as the sequencing template. Repertoires were generated with immunoSEQ multiplex PCR, while TCRdb's copy carries only in-frame clones and drops some. The sample has 180,000 or so clones, 40% to 55% seen once. Comments on this clone: The antigen is unknown.

Specified treatment: oral pan-JAK inhibitor, 5-10 mg twice daily. The sample was CD8+ T cells sorted from blood, taken around week 54, from a patient treated with tofacitinib. The clonotype was recovered from a human donor with alopecia areata. The chain carries TRBV5-1 and TRBJ2-3; D remains unclear. CDR3 DNA: TGCGCCAGCAGCTTAGCGCATACGCAGTATTTT. This gives the protein CASSLAHTQYF.